Listed below are T cell receptor beta chains from one sample, sequenced in a study of T cell responses to AZD1222 COVID-19 vaccine. The data were produced by immunoSEQ multiplex PCR, yet TCRdb's version contains in-frame clones alone and is incomplete. Among 110,000 to 150,000 clones, 93% were seen once, and the ten largest hold under 6.5%. The material was peripheral blood, obtained on day 0 of AZD1222 vaccination. These receptors came from an adult in good health. Each CDR3 is given with its conserved first and last residue. A D gene is named only where the DNA matches it firmly. Size tells how often a clone was seen (once, few, many) or the class of an expanded clone, and some rows leave it out.

d_gene: -
j_gene: TRBJ1-2
v_gene: TRBV7-8
abundance: -
CDR3nt: TGTGCCAGCAGCTTAGATATTCGCGGGGGCTATGGCTACACCTTC
CDR3aa: CASSLDIRGGYGYTF

d_gene: -
j_gene: TRBJ2-2
v_gene: TRBV19
abundance: -
CDR3nt: TGTGCCAGTACGCCTCAGGGGAACACCGGGGAGCTGTTTTTT
CDR3aa: CASTPQGNTGELFF

d_gene: -
j_gene: TRBJ1-1
v_gene: TRBV11-2
abundance: once
CDR3nt: TGTGCCAGCAGTCCTGGGTACACTGAAGCTTTCTTT
CDR3aa: CASSPGYTEAFF

d_gene: TRBD1
j_gene: TRBJ1-1
v_gene: TRBV5-1
abundance: -
CDR3nt: TGCGCCAGCAGCTTGCGTCCGGGACAGAGTTCTGAAGCTTTCTTT
CDR3aa: CASSLRPGQSSEAFF

d_gene: -
j_gene: TRBJ2-3
v_gene: TRBV10-2
abundance: -
CDR3nt: TGCGCCAGCAGTGGCGGAAACCTTAGAAGCACAGATACGCAGTATTTT
CDR3aa: CASSGGNLRSTDTQYF

d_gene: -
j_gene: TRBJ2-2
v_gene: TRBV9
abundance: -
CDR3nt: TGTGCCAGCAGCCACCGACCAGCGACTGGGGAGCTGTTTTTT
CDR3aa: CASSHRPATGELFF

d_gene: -
j_gene: TRBJ2-6
v_gene: TRBV6-5
abundance: -
CDR3nt: TGTGCCAGCAGTTACGGGGGCTCTGGGGCCAACGTCCTGACTTTC
CDR3aa: CASSYGGSGANVLTF

d_gene: TRBD1
j_gene: TRBJ1-6
v_gene: TRBV30
abundance: -
CDR3nt: TGTGCCTGGAGGGGGACAGGGAATTCACCCCTCCACTTT
CDR3aa: CAWRGTGNSPLHF

d_gene: TRBD2
j_gene: TRBJ2-4
v_gene: TRBV5-4
abundance: -
CDR3nt: TGTGCCAGCATGAACAAGCGGGGGGAAGCCAAAAACATTCAGTACTTC
CDR3aa: CASMNKRGEAKNIQYF

d_gene: -
j_gene: TRBJ2-3
v_gene: TRBV7-2
abundance: -
CDR3nt: TGTGCCAGCAGCTTAGAACCCCGGGACACAGATACGCAGTATTTT
CDR3aa: CASSLEPRDTDTQYF

d_gene: TRBD1
j_gene: TRBJ1-6
v_gene: TRBV7-9
abundance: -
CDR3nt: TGTGCCAGCAGCAGGACAGGGGGCGATTCACCCCTCCACTTT
CDR3aa: CASSRTGGDSPLHF

d_gene: -
j_gene: TRBJ2-3
v_gene: TRBV19
abundance: -
CDR3nt: TGTGCCAGTAGCCAAGGCCACACAGATACGCAGTATTTT
CDR3aa: CASSQGHTDTQYF

d_gene: TRBD1
j_gene: TRBJ1-5
v_gene: TRBV6-5
abundance: -
CDR3nt: TGTGCCAGCAGAGACAGGGGCAATCAGCCCCAGCATTTT
CDR3aa: CASRDRGNQPQHF

d_gene: -
j_gene: TRBJ1-4
v_gene: TRBV12-3/TRBV12-4
abundance: -
CDR3nt: TGTGCCAGCAGGGTAACAGGGCGCGAAAAACTGTTTTTT
CDR3aa: CASRVTGREKLFF

d_gene: TRBD2
j_gene: TRBJ2-7
v_gene: TRBV5-1
abundance: -
CDR3nt: TGCGCCAGCAGCTTTAGCGGGAGGGCTCTCGAGCAGTACTTC
CDR3aa: CASSFSGRALEQYF

d_gene: TRBD2
j_gene: TRBJ2-7
v_gene: TRBV6-4
abundance: -
CDR3nt: TGTGCCAGCAGTGACCTGACTAGCGGGGGTACCTACGAGCAGTACTTC
CDR3aa: CASSDLTSGGTYEQYF

d_gene: TRBD1
j_gene: TRBJ1-2
v_gene: TRBV9
abundance: -
CDR3nt: TGTGCCAGCAGCGCACGGACAGGGGGATTGCGCTATGGCTACACCTTC
CDR3aa: CASSARTGGLRYGYTF

d_gene: -
j_gene: TRBJ2-5
v_gene: TRBV15
abundance: -
CDR3nt: TGTGCCACCAGCGGTTTTGGGGGTTCGTTGTACCAAGAGACCCAGTACTTC
CDR3aa: CATSGFGGSLYQETQYF

d_gene: -
j_gene: TRBJ1-6
v_gene: TRBV6-6
abundance: -
CDR3nt: TGTGCCAGCAGTTACTCTGGGAATTCACCCCTCCACTTT
CDR3aa: CASSYSGNSPLHF

d_gene: TRBD1
j_gene: TRBJ2-1
v_gene: TRBV15
abundance: -
CDR3nt: TGTGCCACCAGCAGCAGACAGGGTCTCTCCTACAATGAGCAGTTCTTC
CDR3aa: CATSSRQGLSYNEQFF

d_gene: TRBD2
j_gene: TRBJ2-7
v_gene: TRBV5-1
abundance: -
CDR3nt: TGCGCCAGCAGCTTGGATGGGGCGGGAGGCTACGAGCAGTACTTC
CDR3aa: CASSLDGAGGYEQYF

d_gene: -
j_gene: TRBJ1-2
v_gene: TRBV6-5
abundance: once
CDR3nt: TGTGCCAGCAGTTACAGGGGGACGGTATCTTATGGCTACACCTTC
CDR3aa: CASSYRGTVSYGYTF

d_gene: -
j_gene: TRBJ2-5
v_gene: TRBV28
abundance: once
CDR3nt: TGTGCCAGCAGTCCGGACCGGGAGACCCAGTACTTC
CDR3aa: CASSPDRETQYF

d_gene: -
j_gene: TRBJ1-2
v_gene: TRBV19
abundance: -
CDR3nt: TGTGCCAGTAGTATTAGCTTTGGGGAGGGCCTCTATGGCTACACCTTC
CDR3aa: CASSISFGEGLYGYTF

d_gene: TRBD2
j_gene: TRBJ2-3
v_gene: TRBV5-4
abundance: -
CDR3nt: TGTGCCAGCAGCCCCCCTTGGAGCGGGAGTATTACAGATACGCAGTATTTT
CDR3aa: CASSPPWSGSITDTQYF

d_gene: TRBD1
j_gene: TRBJ1-5
v_gene: TRBV30
abundance: -
CDR3nt: TGTGCCTGGAGACCAAGCCGGGACAGGGGCAATCAGCCCCAGCATTTT
CDR3aa: CAWRPSRDRGNQPQHF

d_gene: -
j_gene: TRBJ2-2
v_gene: TRBV18
abundance: -
CDR3nt: TGTGCCAGCTCACCTTCCGGGGAGGCCGGGGAGCTGTTTTTT
CDR3aa: CASSPSGEAGELFF

d_gene: -
j_gene: TRBJ2-1
v_gene: TRBV9
abundance: -
CDR3nt: TGTGCCAGCAGCGCCAATACTATTTCCAACAATGAGCAGTTCTTC
CDR3aa: CASSANTISNNEQFF

d_gene: TRBD1
j_gene: TRBJ2-7
v_gene: TRBV29-1
abundance: once
CDR3nt: TGCAGCTTTACTGGGACAGGGGGTCCCTACGAGCAGTACTTC
CDR3aa: CSFTGTGGPYEQYF

d_gene: -
j_gene: TRBJ1-1
v_gene: TRBV18
abundance: -
CDR3nt: TGTGCCAGCTCAGGAGTGGGGGAGAACACTGAAGCTTTCTTT
CDR3aa: CASSGVGENTEAFF

d_gene: -
j_gene: TRBJ2-5
v_gene: TRBV15
abundance: -
CDR3nt: TGTGCCACCAGCAGAGATCAGGGCGAACAAGAGACCCAGTACTTC
CDR3aa: CATSRDQGEQETQYF